These T cell receptor beta chains were read from a single sample in a study of T cell responses to AZD1222 COVID-19 vaccine. Sequencing was performed with immunoSEQ multiplex PCR; in TCRdb, only in-frame clones are kept and a portion is missing. The sample yields 130,000 or so clones, 80% to 95% seen once. Sample: peripheral blood, taken 28 days after the second AZD1222 dose. Every receptor here comes from an adult who received the AZD1222 COVID-19 vaccine. The CDR3 runs from the conserved cysteine through the conserved F or W. A D gene is named only where the DNA matches it firmly. A clone size is listed for some rows: how often the clone was seen (once, few, many), or a class if it is expanded.

CDR3 protein: CASSASMTVRIYGYTF; CDR3 DNA: TGTGCCAGCAGTGCGTCAATGACGGTCAGGATCTATGGCTACACCTTC; V gene: TRBV28; clone size: NA; J gene: TRBJ1-2; D gene: NA
CDR3 protein: CASSSRVPYEQYF; CDR3 DNA: TGTGCCAGCAGTTCCCGAGTCCCCTACGAGCAGTACTTC; V gene: TRBV28; clone size: NA; J gene: TRBJ2-7; D gene: NA
CDR3 protein: CASSVGGSDTQYF; CDR3 DNA: TGTGCCAGCAGCGTCGGCGGGTCAGATACGCAGTATTTT; V gene: TRBV9; clone size: once; J gene: TRBJ2-3; D gene: NA
CDR3 protein: CASSLASWNQPQHF; CDR3 DNA: TGTGCCAGCAGCTTAGCATCGTGGAATCAGCCCCAGCATTTT; V gene: TRBV7-8; clone size: NA; J gene: TRBJ1-5; D gene: NA
CDR3 protein: CASSSGGKSPYNEQFF; CDR3 DNA: TGTGCCAGCAGCTCCGGGGGGAAATCCCCCTACAATGAGCAGTTCTTC; V gene: TRBV7-3; clone size: NA; J gene: TRBJ2-1; D gene: TRBD2
CDR3 protein: CASSLTQLNYGYTF; CDR3 DNA: TGTGCCAGCAGCTTAACACAGCTTAACTATGGCTACACCTTC; V gene: TRBV7-2; clone size: NA; J gene: TRBJ1-2; D gene: NA
CDR3 protein: CASSPEGTGLYGYTF; CDR3 DNA: TGTGCCAGCAGCCCCGAAGGCACCGGGTTGTATGGCTACACCTTC; V gene: TRBV7-3; clone size: NA; J gene: TRBJ1-2; D gene: NA
CDR3 protein: CASRGLGDRLQETQYF; CDR3 DNA: TGTGCCAGCAGGGGCCTTGGCGACAGGCTACAAGAGACCCAGTACTTC; V gene: TRBV6-6; clone size: NA; J gene: TRBJ2-5; D gene: NA
CDR3 protein: CASSPSGRGRIRQFF; CDR3 DNA: TGTGCCAGCAGCCCTTCCGGTAGGGGGAGGATTAGGCAGTTCTTC; V gene: TRBV7-6; clone size: few; J gene: TRBJ2-1; D gene: NA
CDR3 protein: CASSQDPGIETQYF; CDR3 DNA: TGCGCCAGCAGCCAAGATCCGGGAATTGAGACCCAGTACTTC; V gene: TRBV4-1; clone size: NA; J gene: TRBJ2-5; D gene: NA
CDR3 protein: CASSKAQTLKDTQPQHF; CDR3 DNA: TGTGCCAGCAGCAAAGCGCAGACCTTAAAGGATACTCAGCCCCAGCATTTT; V gene: TRBV21-1; clone size: NA; J gene: TRBJ1-5; D gene: NA
CDR3 protein: CASRGRSNEQYF; CDR3 DNA: TGTGCCAGCAGGGGCAGGAGTAACGAGCAGTACTTC; V gene: TRBV2; clone size: NA; J gene: TRBJ2-7; D gene: NA
CDR3 protein: CATSDFSGTPRNEQFF; CDR3 DNA: TGTGCCACCAGTGATTTTAGCGGGACGCCTCGGAATGAGCAGTTCTTC; V gene: TRBV24-1; clone size: NA; J gene: TRBJ2-1; D gene: TRBD2
CDR3 protein: CASSLVRASVEQYF; CDR3 DNA: TGTGCCAGCAGCTTAGTGCGGGCCAGCGTCGAGCAGTACTTC; V gene: TRBV7-8; clone size: NA; J gene: TRBJ2-7; D gene: NA
CDR3 protein: CASSLLGGGTYNEQFF; CDR3 DNA: TGCGCCAGCAGCTTGCTTGGCGGGGGAACCTACAATGAGCAGTTCTTC; V gene: TRBV5-1; clone size: NA; J gene: TRBJ2-1; D gene: TRBD2
CDR3 protein: CASSDGGGLKAFF; CDR3 DNA: TGTGCCAGCAGTGACGGCGGGGGGCTCAAAGCTTTCTTT; V gene: TRBV25-1; clone size: few; J gene: TRBJ1-1; D gene: NA
CDR3 protein: CASSQEPGPYGYTF; CDR3 DNA: TGCGCCAGCAGCCAAGAACCGGGACCCTATGGCTACACCTTC; V gene: TRBV4-1; clone size: NA; J gene: TRBJ1-2; D gene: NA
CDR3 protein: CASSPLTVIPDEQYF; CDR3 DNA: TGTGCCAGCAGTCCCTTGACAGTTATCCCCGACGAGCAGTACTTC; V gene: TRBV28; clone size: NA; J gene: TRBJ2-7; D gene: NA
CDR3 protein: CASSPEDSYYGYTF; CDR3 DNA: TGTGCCAGCAGCCCAGAGGACAGTTACTATGGCTACACCTTC; V gene: TRBV9; clone size: NA; J gene: TRBJ1-2; D gene: NA
CDR3 protein: CASSLEGRQGVSKNIQYF; CDR3 DNA: TGTGCCAGCAGCTTAGAAGGTAGACAGGGGGTTAGCAAAAACATTCAGTACTTC; V gene: TRBV7-2; clone size: NA; J gene: TRBJ2-4; D gene: TRBD1
CDR3 protein: CASSVQGAEEQPQHF; CDR3 DNA: TGTGCCAGCAGCGTACAGGGGGCAGAGGAACAGCCCCAGCATTTT; V gene: TRBV9; clone size: NA; J gene: TRBJ1-5; D gene: TRBD1
CDR3 protein: CASSQRSYEQYF; CDR3 DNA: TGTGCCAGCAGCCAGCGGAGCTACGAGCAGTACTTC; V gene: TRBV21-1; clone size: NA; J gene: TRBJ2-7; D gene: NA
CDR3 protein: CASSEGTTEAFF; CDR3 DNA: TGCGCCAGCAGCGAGGGGACCACTGAAGCTTTCTTT; V gene: TRBV5-1; clone size: NA; J gene: TRBJ1-1; D gene: NA
CDR3 protein: CASSLEGEQYF; CDR3 DNA: TGTGCCAGCAGCTTAGAAGGCGAGCAGTACTTC; V gene: TRBV11-2; clone size: NA; J gene: TRBJ2-7; D gene: NA
CDR3 protein: CASSLGQGSMNTEAFF; CDR3 DNA: TGCGCCAGCAGCTTGGGACAGGGAAGCATGAACACTGAAGCTTTCTTT; V gene: TRBV5-1; clone size: few; J gene: TRBJ1-1; D gene: TRBD1
CDR3 protein: CASSYLAGGEKLFF; CDR3 DNA: TGTGCCAGCAGTTACTTGGCAGGGGGAGAAAAACTGTTTTTT; V gene: TRBV6-6; clone size: NA; J gene: TRBJ1-4; D gene: TRBD1
CDR3 protein: CASSPSPQSNQPQHF; CDR3 DNA: TGTGCCAGCAGCCCAAGTCCGCAGAGCAATCAGCCCCAGCATTTT; V gene: TRBV3-1/TRBV3-2; clone size: NA; J gene: TRBJ1-5; D gene: NA
CDR3 protein: CASSPPRGGNTGELFF; CDR3 DNA: TGTGCCAGCTCACCACCTCGGGGGGGGAACACCGGGGAGCTGTTTTTT; V gene: TRBV18; clone size: NA; J gene: TRBJ2-2; D gene: TRBD2
CDR3 protein: CASSEPRDRNNNEQFF; CDR3 DNA: TGTGCCAGCAGCGAACCCCGGGACAGGAACAACAATGAGCAGTTCTTC; V gene: TRBV9; clone size: NA; J gene: TRBJ2-1; D gene: TRBD1
CDR3 protein: CSASAGWGTSTDTQYF; CDR3 DNA: TGCAGTGCTAGTGCCGGTTGGGGGACTAGCACAGATACGCAGTATTTT; V gene: TRBV20-1; clone size: once; J gene: TRBJ2-3; D gene: NA
CDR3 protein: CASRKSYGYTF; CDR3 DNA: TGTGCCAGCCGTAAATCGTATGGCTACACCTTC; V gene: TRBV28; clone size: NA; J gene: TRBJ1-2; D gene: NA
CDR3 protein: CASSLGTPLNPYNSPLHF; CDR3 DNA: TGCGCCAGCAGCTTGGGGACCCCATTGAATCCCTATAATTCACCCCTCCACTTT; V gene: TRBV5-1; clone size: NA; J gene: TRBJ1-6; D gene: NA
CDR3 protein: CASSYPGGLEQYF; CDR3 DNA: TGTGCCAGCAGTTATCCAGGGGGCTTGGAGCAGTACTTC; V gene: TRBV3-1/TRBV3-2; clone size: few; J gene: TRBJ2-7; D gene: TRBD1
CDR3 protein: CASSRQSNTGELFF; CDR3 DNA: TGTGCCAGCAGCCGACAGTCGAACACCGGGGAGCTGTTTTTT; V gene: TRBV9; clone size: NA; J gene: TRBJ2-2; D gene: NA
CDR3 protein: CASSTTPGGGPNTGELFF; CDR3 DNA: TGTGCCAGCAGCACGACCCCAGGGGGGGGCCCGAACACCGGGGAGCTGTTTTTT; V gene: TRBV28; clone size: NA; J gene: TRBJ2-2; D gene: NA
CDR3 protein: CASSQVGTLSTDTQYF; CDR3 DNA: TGCGCCAGCAGCCAAGTAGGGACACTTAGCACAGATACGCAGTATTTT; V gene: TRBV4-3; clone size: NA; J gene: TRBJ2-3; D gene: NA
CDR3 protein: CASSEAPALGYTF; CDR3 DNA: TGTGCCAGCAGTGAGGCCCCTGCCTTAGGCTACACCTTC; V gene: TRBV2; clone size: NA; J gene: TRBJ1-2; D gene: NA
CDR3 protein: CASSEGTGELYGYTF; CDR3 DNA: TGCGCCAGCAGCGAAGGGACAGGGGAACTCTATGGCTACACCTTC; V gene: TRBV5-1; clone size: NA; J gene: TRBJ1-2; D gene: TRBD1
CDR3 protein: CASSLAGDSPLHF; CDR3 DNA: TGTGCCAGCAGCTTAGCGGGGGATTCACCCCTCCACTTT; V gene: TRBV7-9; clone size: NA; J gene: TRBJ1-6; D gene: NA
CDR3 protein: CSASSAGSYGYTF; CDR3 DNA: TGCAGTGCTAGTTCAGCAGGGTCCTATGGCTACACCTTC; V gene: TRBV20-1; clone size: NA; J gene: TRBJ1-2; D gene: NA
CDR3 protein: CASSPTGYEQFF; CDR3 DNA: TGTGCCAGCAGCCCGACAGGGTATGAGCAGTTCTTC; V gene: TRBV3-1/TRBV3-2; clone size: NA; J gene: TRBJ2-1; D gene: TRBD1